This T cell receptor beta chain was captured in a study of blood T cell repertoires in COVID-19. Study details: Acute and convalescent COVID-19 samples came from the United States, Italy and Spain. From T cells, B-cell-depleted T cells, or PBMCs came the material, which was cDNA or gDNA.

Original handling: Amplification with reference gene primers provided the estimates of nucleated cell counts. The protocol was immunoSEQ multiplex PCR, while the TCRdb copy is restricted to in-frame clones and leaves out a portion. V and J calls plus clone size are reproduced from that table; the DNA served to infer D and trimming. The table lists 80,000 or so clones, roughly 78% of them singletons, with roughly 7.3% in the top ten. Trimming took off 7 bases at V and 8 bases at J, with 12 bases between the two ends. Per germline, CDR1 DFQATT and CDR2 SNEGSKA (reference sequence). The CDR3 has 11 amino acids.

Sequencing used peripheral blood. This receptor was taken from a human donor in a cohort sampled during active COVID-19. This chain connects TRBV20-1 to TRBJ1-3; TRBD1 might be the D (5 bases). CDR3 region: CSVGGLDTIYF. CDR3 nucleotide sequence: TGCAGTGTGGGGGGTTTAGACACCATATATTTT.